The T cell receptor beta chain described here comes from a study of cytomegalovirus exposure and HLA in healthy donors. At the level of the study: Tens of millions of unique TCRs from HLA-typed donors were held in an early release of data. Within the Caucasian-associated ancestry cluster were around 81% of the roughly 360 genotyped donors. General study points: Per a later analysis, HLA-associated TCR beta chains showed more clonal expansion than other, equally common TCR beta chains. The HLA-A and HLA-B alleles of most subjects were reportedly predicted accurately from TCR beta sequences.

V lost 0 bases and J 6 bases, leaving 13 bases between the germline ends. This CDR3 is 14 amino acids long. The germline CDR1 and CDR2 sequences are SGDLS and YYNGEE. In regard to this clone: Its antigen is currently unknown.

13 Jbeta primers and 60 Vbeta primers were used for the PCR. Here immunoSEQ multiplex PCR was the method, and the copy in TCRdb shows in-frame clones only, minus some. The table lists about 280,000 clones, 80% to 90% of them singletons. The V and J genes are TRBV9 and TRBJ2-7, with D possibly matching TRBD2 (5 bases). The source material was PBMCs. The TCR sequence derives from a woman aged 18-29 years in good health and CMV-seronegative. DNA for the CDR3: TGTGCCAGCAGCGTAGGTGGGGAGAGCCTCGAGCAGTACTTC. Translating it yields CASSVGGESLEQYF.